The clone carrying this TCR beta chain was counted only a few times. Its antigen remains unidentified. These data are taken from a study of T-cell memory formation after mild COVID-19. The wider study: Clusters of TCRs were largely donor specific.

Germline values: CDR1 SGHTA, CDR2 FQGNSA. The CDR3 contains 16 residues. The germline V and J ends were trimmed by 4 bases and 8 bases, with 21 bases remaining between them. A 5'RACE reaction primed in the constant segment made cDNA libraries of TCR alpha and TCR beta, and these carried sample barcodes and UMIs. TCRdb called the 5' RACE reads again in MiXCR, with one record for every CDR3 protein. The table records 150,000 or so distinct CDR3 sequences, approximately 10% of them present only once. Study observations and caveats: Several responding clones turned up in pre-infection memory, indicating that cross-reactive memory may have taken part.

Sequenced input: PBMCs or a T cell subset sorted from them (not recorded which). The clonotype originates from a man aged 18 to 35 who had mild COVID-19 (a few samples of this study predate the infection). Cell type and time point are not known. The chain combines TRBV7-2 with TRBJ2-1; D perhaps matches TRBD2 (5 bases). The CDR3 spells CASSSATSWRRDEQFF. The CDR3, as DNA: TGTGCCAGCAGCTCCGCAACTAGTTGGAGACGGGATGAGCAGTTCTTC.